This TCR beta chain was identified in a study of blood T cell repertoires in COVID-19. Looking at the study overall: From the United States, Italy and Spain came samples of acute and convalescent COVID-19. The cDNA or gDNA used as material had been derived from T cells, B-cell-depleted T cells, or PBMCs.

It was during active infection that Seattle patients were enrolled and then longitudinally followed. V shed 9 bases, J shed 4 bases, and the junction held 8 bases outside the gene matches. The CDR3 contains 14 residues. Germline CDR1 and CDR2: MNHEY and SMNVEV (reference sequence). Authors' processing steps: Amplified reference gene primers provided the basis for estimating nucleated cell counts. Some clones are missing from TCRdb's copy, which holds only in-frame ones; the method was immunoSEQ multiplex PCR. That table gives V, J and clone size, and the DNA gave D and trimming. The profile covers 150,000 to 180,000 clones, with roughly 80% appearing a single time and over 10% taken by the ten largest.

This clonotype was obtained from a woman aged 55-70 years with COVID-19, enrolled during active disease. Specimen: peripheral blood. V and J are TRBV27 and TRBJ1-2; 10 bases are shared with TRBD1. The CDR3 DNA follows: TGTGCCAGTTCCCGGGACAGGGGCCTCTATGGCTACACCTTC. Its translation is CASSRDRGLYGYTF.